This TCR beta chain came from a study of spatial heterogeneity in lung cancer. Background on the study: Sequence detection consistently recorded a greater number of beta-chain than alpha-chain sequences. Matched bulk RNA-seq yielded a T cell transcriptional module score. Counts of TCR transcripts in tumor regions correlated strongly with that score.

The ends lost 8 bases at V and 2 bases at J; junction bases unmatched: 2. The CDR3 contains 12 residues. Germline CDR1 and CDR2: SNHLY and FYNNEI. TCRdb processed the 5' RACE reads anew with MiXCR; each CDR3 protein has one entry. The repertoire holds 9,000 to 9,500 distinct CDR3 sequences, 6.5% to 9.5% seen once, with less than 30% in the top ten. Time point meaning: sample taken at primary tumor resection. Donors were some 72 untreated early-stage non-small cell lung cancer patients. The study, taken as a whole, reports: Counts that tracked tumor mutation counts were those of expanded intratumoral alpha and beta TCRs.

This clonotype was observed at least ten times. Its antigen is unknown. The TCR was taken from a male donor with early-stage non-small cell lung cancer. This specimen was lung tumor tissue, taken at surgery. The chain is built from TRBV2 and TRBJ2-5; 7 bases agree with TRBD1. CDR3 in amino acids: CASARGQETQYF. As DNA, the CDR3 is TGTGCCAGCGCCAGGGGGCAAGAGACCCAGTACTTC.